These 10 T cell receptor beta chains came from one sample sequenced in a study of blood T cell repertoires in COVID-19 (dated by TCRdb to the early 2020s). The library was obtained by the immunoSEQ multiplex PCR assay. The table comes from immuneACCESS by way of TCRdb, which keeps in-frame sequences with V and J called. Part of the clones is missing from these tables; in studies checked, under half for an unresolved V gene and the rest for unknown reasons. The sample has 150,000 to 200,000 clones on record, around four fifths of them singletons. Around 8.9% of the sample is taken by the ten largest. The sequenced sample consisted of peripheral blood. The receptors originated from a woman of 80 years or more with COVID-19, enrolled during active disease.

Written as DNA, the CDR3 is TGTGCCAGCAGGAAAGGAGGCACAGATACGCAGTATTTT. Its translation is CASRKGGTDTQYF. The chain uses TRBV28 and TRBJ2-3; no firm D call. V gave up 6 bases and J gave up 1 base, with 8 bases separating them. Germline lookup yields CDR1 MDHEN and CDR2 SYDVKM. There are 13 residues in the CDR3.

This chain connects TRBV28 to TRBJ2-7; D is possibly TRBD1 (6 bases). Germline CDR1 is MDHEN and CDR2 is SYDVKM. This CDR3 has 16 residues. V was pared by 6 bases and J by 0 bases, with 18 bases between. The CDR3 nucleotides are TGTGCCAGCAGCCCATGGAGTAGGGGGACCTCCTACGAGCAGTACTTC. The encoded protein is CASSPWSRGTSYEQYF.

The CDR3 is CASSRYSGGSSQETQYF. The CDR3 DNA reads TGTGCCAGTAGTAGGTATAGCGGGGGGTCTTCACAAGAGACCCAGTACTTC. The chain has TRBV19 and TRBJ2-5; 10 bases are shared with TRBD2. Trimming took 4 bases from V and 2 from J; bases not matched to a gene: 10. The CDR3 length is 17 residues. From germline, CDR1 is LNHDA and CDR2 SQIVND (reference sequence).

This clone was seen only once. V and J are TRBV28 and TRBJ2-7; 7 bases are shared with TRBD1. CDR1 is MDHEN, CDR2 SYDVKM, per germline. This CDR3 spans 15 amino acids. J gave up 2 bases and V 4 bases, and 8 bases lay outside the gene matches. CDR3 loop: CASSSGQRITYEQYF. Written as DNA, the CDR3 is TGTGCCAGCAGTTCGGGACAGCGAATAACCTACGAGCAGTACTTC.

The V call is TRBV27, the J call TRBJ2-1, with D maybe TRBD1 (6 bases). CDR3 size: 17 residues. The germline CDR1 and CDR2 sequences are MNHEY and SMNVEV (reference sequence). V dropped 2 bases and J dropped 4 bases, with 18 bases sitting between them. CDR3 residues: CASSLRDLRTVYNEQFF. CDR3 DNA sequence: TGTGCCAGCAGTTTACGTGACCTTCGGACAGTTTACAATGAGCAGTTCTTC.

The rearrangement joins TRBV5-4 to TRBJ1-1; tentatively, D is TRBD1 (6 bases). This CDR3 has 15 amino acids. The germline CDR1 and CDR2 sequences are SGHNT and YYREEE (reference sequence). V lost 1 base to trimming and J lost 5 bases, with 15 bases between them. CDR3 bases: TGTGCCAGCAGCTTGCCTACAGGGCTCCGGACTGAAGCTTTCTTT. This translates into CASSLPTGLRTEAFF.

The V gene is TRBV5-8, the J gene TRBJ2-5, with 8 bases aligning to TRBD1. After removal of 7 bases from V and 3 bases from J, the junction contained 14 bases not matched to a gene. The germline gives CDR1 SGHTS, CDR2 YDEGEE. This CDR3 region has 16 residues. The CDR3: CASPNFPGQAEETQYF. The CDR3 DNA is TGTGCCAGCCCTAATTTTCCGGGACAGGCTGAAGAGACCCAGTACTTC.

J is TRBJ2-1 and V is TRBV18; 11 nucleotides agree with TRBD2. Trimming at V came to 4 bases and at J to 0 bases, leaving 5 bases not matched to a gene. Germline loops: CDR1 KGHSH, CDR2 LQKENI. The CDR3 sequence is 17 residues long. As DNA, the CDR3 is TGTGCCAGCTCACGAGGGACTAGCGGTAGCTCCTACAATGAGCAGTTCTTC. Encoded protein: CASSRGTSGSSYNEQFF.

CDR3 nucleotides: TGTGCCAGCAGTGAAGTTGTAGGACAGGGGCTAGAGACCCAGTACTTC. It is translated as CASSEVVGQGLETQYF. The chain has TRBV6-1 and TRBJ2-5; 9 bases fit TRBD1. CDR1 is MNHNS, CDR2 SASEGT, per germline. The CDR3 loop spans 16 amino acids. The J segment lost 4 bases and the V segment lost 1 base, leaving 7 bases of the junction unmatched.

CDR3 bases: TGCAGCGTTGATGACAGGCCGGGAAACACCATATATTTT. Protein sequence: CSVDDRPGNTIYF. The V gene is TRBV29-1, the J gene TRBJ1-3, with D possibly matching TRBD1 (6 bases). The CDR3 runs to 13 residues. The V end was cut by 3 bases, the J end by 4 bases, with 10 bases between. Per germline, CDR1 SQVTM and CDR2 ANQGSEA.